Below, one TCR beta chain is given with its context. The CDR3 consists of 16 residues. Germline assignment: CDR1 MNHNS and CDR2 SASEGT. V lost 5 bases, J lost 3 bases, and 7 bases stayed unmatched. The sample belongs to a study of T cells in Graves' hyperthyroidism and ophthalmopathy. Amplification of TCR beta CDR3 regions used RNA as the template. Carried out on the TCR CDR3, a first-round RT-PCR used the HTBI primer set. TCRdb processed the multiplex PCR reads anew with MiXCR; each CDR3 protein has one entry. The profile shows approximately 150,000 distinct CDR3 sequences, 8% to 9.5% of them singletons.

This clonotype originated in a woman aged 18-30 years with Graves' hyperthyroidism that later progressed to Graves' ophthalmopathy. The chain links TRBV6-1 to TRBJ2-2, with 9 bases lining up with TRBD1. The sequenced material came from blood. CDR3 loop: CASSPTGGGDTGELFF. The CDR3 DNA follows: TGTGCCAGCAGTCCTACAGGGGGCGGGGACACCGGGGAGCTGTTTTTT.